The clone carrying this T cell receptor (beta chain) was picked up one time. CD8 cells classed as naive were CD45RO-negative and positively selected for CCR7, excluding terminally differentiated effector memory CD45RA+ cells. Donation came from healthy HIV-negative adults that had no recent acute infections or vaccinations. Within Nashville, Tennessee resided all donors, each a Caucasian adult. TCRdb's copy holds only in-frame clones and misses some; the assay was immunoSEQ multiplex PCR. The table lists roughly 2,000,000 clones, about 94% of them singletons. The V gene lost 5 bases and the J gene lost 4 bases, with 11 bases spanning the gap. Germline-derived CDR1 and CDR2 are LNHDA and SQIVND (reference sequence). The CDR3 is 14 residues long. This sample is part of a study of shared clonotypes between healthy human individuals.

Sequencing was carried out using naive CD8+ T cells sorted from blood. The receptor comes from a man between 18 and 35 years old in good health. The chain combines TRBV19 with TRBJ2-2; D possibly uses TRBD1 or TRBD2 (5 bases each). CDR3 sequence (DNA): TGTGCCAGTAGTTGGGGCCGGGGCACCGGGGAGCTGTTTTTT. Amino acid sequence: CASSWGRGTGELFF.